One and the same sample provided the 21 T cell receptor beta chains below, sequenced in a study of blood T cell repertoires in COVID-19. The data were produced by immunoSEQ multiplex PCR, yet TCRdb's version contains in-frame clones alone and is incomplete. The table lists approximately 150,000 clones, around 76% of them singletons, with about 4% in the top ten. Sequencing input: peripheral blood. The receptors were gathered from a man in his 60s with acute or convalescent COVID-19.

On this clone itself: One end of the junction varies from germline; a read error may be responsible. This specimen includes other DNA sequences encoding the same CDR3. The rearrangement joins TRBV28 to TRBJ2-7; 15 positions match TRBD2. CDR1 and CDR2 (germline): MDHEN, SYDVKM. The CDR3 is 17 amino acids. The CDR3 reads CASSLMGLAGGRYEQYF. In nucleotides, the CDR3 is TGTGCCAGCAGTTTAATGGGACTAGCGGGAGGCAGGTACGAACAGTACTTC.

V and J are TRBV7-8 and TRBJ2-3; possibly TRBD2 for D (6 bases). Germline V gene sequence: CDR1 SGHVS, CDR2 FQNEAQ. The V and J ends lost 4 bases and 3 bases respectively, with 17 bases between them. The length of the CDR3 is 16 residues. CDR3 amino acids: CASSSKPGERTDTQYF. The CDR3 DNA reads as TGTGCCAGCAGCTCCAAACCGGGGGAGAGGACAGATACGCAGTATTTT.

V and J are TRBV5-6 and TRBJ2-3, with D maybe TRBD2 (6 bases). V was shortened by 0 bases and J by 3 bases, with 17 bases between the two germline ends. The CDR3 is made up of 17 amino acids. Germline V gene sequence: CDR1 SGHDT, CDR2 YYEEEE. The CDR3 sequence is CASSLASSSRGTDTQYF. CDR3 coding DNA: TGTGCCAGCAGCTTGGCCTCGTCTAGCCGGGGGACAGATACGCAGTATTTT.

DNA for the CDR3: TGTGCCAGCAGCTTACTAGCGGGGGAAGAGACCCAGTACTTC. Its translation: CASSLLAGEETQYF. This sequence joins TRBV5-4 and TRBJ2-5; 11 nucleotides align to TRBD2. Per the germline V gene, CDR1 is SGHNT and CDR2 is YYREEE (reference sequence). This CDR3 spans 14 amino acids. Trimming cost V 2 bases and J 3 bases; bases outside gene matches: 0.

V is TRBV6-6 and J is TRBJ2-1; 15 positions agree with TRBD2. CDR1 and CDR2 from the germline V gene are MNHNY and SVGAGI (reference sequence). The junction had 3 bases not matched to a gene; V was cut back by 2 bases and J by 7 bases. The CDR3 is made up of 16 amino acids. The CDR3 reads CASSYGLAGGPNEQFF. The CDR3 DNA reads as TGTGCCAGCAGTTACGGACTAGCGGGAGGGCCAAATGAGCAGTTCTTC.

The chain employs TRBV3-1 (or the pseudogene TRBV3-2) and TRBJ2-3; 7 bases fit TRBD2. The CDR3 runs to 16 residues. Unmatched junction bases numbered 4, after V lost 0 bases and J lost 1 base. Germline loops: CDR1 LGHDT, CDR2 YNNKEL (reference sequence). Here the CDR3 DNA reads TGTGCCAGCAGCCAAGATGGGCTAGCGGGCACAGATACGCAGTATTTT. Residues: CASSQDGLAGTDTQYF.

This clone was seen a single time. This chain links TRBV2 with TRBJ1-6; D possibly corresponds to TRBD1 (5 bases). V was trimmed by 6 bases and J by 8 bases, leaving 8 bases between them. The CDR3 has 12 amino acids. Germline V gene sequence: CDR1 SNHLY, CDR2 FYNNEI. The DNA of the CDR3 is TGTGCCAGCAGCTTCAGGGATTCACCCCTCCACTTT. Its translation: CASSFRDSPLHF.

This chain's CDR3 is CASSSYGTGYNNEQFF. In DNA, the CDR3 is TGCGCCAGCAGCTCATATGGGACAGGGTATAATAATGAGCAGTTCTTC. The chain recombines TRBV5-1 with TRBJ2-1; 9 bases align to TRBD1. The CDR3 consists of 16 residues. Germline CDR1 reads SGHRS; CDR2 reads YFSETQ. The trim removed 3 bases at V and 7 bases at J, leaving 11 bases unmatched.

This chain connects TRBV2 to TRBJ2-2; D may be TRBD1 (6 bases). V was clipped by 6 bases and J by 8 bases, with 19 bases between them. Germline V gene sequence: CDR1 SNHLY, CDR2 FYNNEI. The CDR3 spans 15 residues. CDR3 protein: CASRINRAERGELFF. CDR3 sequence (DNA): TGTGCCAGCAGAATAAACAGGGCCGAGAGGGGGGAGCTGTTTTTT.

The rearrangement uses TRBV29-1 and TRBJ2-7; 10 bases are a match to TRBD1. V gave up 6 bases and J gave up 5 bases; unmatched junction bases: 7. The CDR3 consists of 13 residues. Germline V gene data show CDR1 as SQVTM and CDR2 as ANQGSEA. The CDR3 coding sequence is TGCAGCGTGTGGGCCGGGACAGGGGACGAGCAGTACTTC. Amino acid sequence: CSVWAGTGDEQYF.

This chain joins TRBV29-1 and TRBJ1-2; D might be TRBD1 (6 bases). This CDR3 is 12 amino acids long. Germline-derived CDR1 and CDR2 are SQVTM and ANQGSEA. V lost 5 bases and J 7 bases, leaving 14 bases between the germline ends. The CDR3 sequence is CSVLGAMGGYTF. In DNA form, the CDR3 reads TGCAGCGTTCTGGGGGCAATGGGTGGCTACACCTTC.

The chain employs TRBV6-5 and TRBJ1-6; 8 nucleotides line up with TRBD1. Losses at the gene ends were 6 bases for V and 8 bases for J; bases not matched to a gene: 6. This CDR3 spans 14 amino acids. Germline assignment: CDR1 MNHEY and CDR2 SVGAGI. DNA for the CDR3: TGTGCCAGCAGCCGTCAGGGGGCGGATTCACCCCTCCACTTT. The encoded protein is CASSRQGADSPLHF.

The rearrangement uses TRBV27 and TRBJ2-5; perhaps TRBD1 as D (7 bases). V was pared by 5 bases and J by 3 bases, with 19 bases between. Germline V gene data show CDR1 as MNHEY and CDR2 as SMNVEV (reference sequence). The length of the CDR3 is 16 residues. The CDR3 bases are TGTGCCAGCAGTCTATTCCGCGGAGGGGGCAAAGAGACCCAGTACTTC. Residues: CASSLFRGGGKETQYF.

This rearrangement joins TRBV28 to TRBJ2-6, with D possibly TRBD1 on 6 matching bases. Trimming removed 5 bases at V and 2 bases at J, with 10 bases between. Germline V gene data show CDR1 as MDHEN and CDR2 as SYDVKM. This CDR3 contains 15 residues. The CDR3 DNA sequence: TGTGCCAGCAGTGGGGCAGGGGCTGGGGCCAACGTCCTGACTTTC. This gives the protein CASSGAGAGANVLTF. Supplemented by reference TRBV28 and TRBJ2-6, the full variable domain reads DVKVTQSSRYLVKRTGEKVFLECVQDMDHENMFWYRQDPGLGLRLIYFSYDVKMKEKGDIPEGYSVSREKKERFSLILESASTNQTSMYLCASSGAGAGANVLTFGAGSRLTVL.

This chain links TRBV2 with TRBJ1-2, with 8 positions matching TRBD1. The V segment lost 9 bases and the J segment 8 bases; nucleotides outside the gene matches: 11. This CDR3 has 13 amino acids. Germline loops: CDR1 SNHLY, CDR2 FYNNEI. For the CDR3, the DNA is TGTGCCAGGGAATACGGACAGGGACAGGGCTACACCTTC. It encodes CAREYGQGQGYTF.

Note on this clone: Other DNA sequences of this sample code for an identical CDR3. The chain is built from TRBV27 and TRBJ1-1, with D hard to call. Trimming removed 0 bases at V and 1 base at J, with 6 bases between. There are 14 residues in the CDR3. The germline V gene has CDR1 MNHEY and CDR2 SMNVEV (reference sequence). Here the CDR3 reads CASSLSRGNTEAFF. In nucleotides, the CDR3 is TGTGCCAGCAGTTTATCGAGAGGGAACACTGAAGCTTTCTTT.

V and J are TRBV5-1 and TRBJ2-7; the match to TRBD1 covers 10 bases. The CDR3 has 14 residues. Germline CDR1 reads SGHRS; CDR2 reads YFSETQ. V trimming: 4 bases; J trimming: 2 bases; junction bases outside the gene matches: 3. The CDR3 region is CASSPGQGPYEQYF. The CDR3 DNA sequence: TGCGCCAGCAGCCCGGGACAGGGGCCCTACGAGCAGTACTTC.

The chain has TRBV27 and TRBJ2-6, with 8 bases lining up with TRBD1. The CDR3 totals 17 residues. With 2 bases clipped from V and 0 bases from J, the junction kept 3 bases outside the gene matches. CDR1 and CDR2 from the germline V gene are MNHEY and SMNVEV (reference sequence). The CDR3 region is CASSLGTGGSGANVLTF. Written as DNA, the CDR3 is TGTGCCAGCAGTTTAGGGACAGGTGGCTCTGGGGCCAACGTCCTGACTTTC.

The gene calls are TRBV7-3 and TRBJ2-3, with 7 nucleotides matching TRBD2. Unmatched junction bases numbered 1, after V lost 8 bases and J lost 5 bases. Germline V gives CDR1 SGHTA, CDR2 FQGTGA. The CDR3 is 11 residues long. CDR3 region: CASRGEDTQYF. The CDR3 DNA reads TGTGCCAGCCGGGGGGAAGATACGCAGTATTTT.

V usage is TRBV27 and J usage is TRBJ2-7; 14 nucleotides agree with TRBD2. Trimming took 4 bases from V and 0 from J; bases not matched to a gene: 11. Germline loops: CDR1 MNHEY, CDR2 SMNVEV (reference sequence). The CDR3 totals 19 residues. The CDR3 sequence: CASSSTSGLAGDFSYEQYF. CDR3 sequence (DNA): TGTGCCAGCAGTTCCACATCGGGACTAGCGGGAGATTTCTCCTACGAGCAGTACTTC.

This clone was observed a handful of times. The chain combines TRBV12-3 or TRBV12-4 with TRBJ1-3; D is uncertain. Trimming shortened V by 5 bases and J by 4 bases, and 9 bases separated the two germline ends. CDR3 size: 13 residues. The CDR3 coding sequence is TGTGCCAGCAGTCCCAACGAGGGAAACACCATATATTTT. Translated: CASSPNEGNTIYF.